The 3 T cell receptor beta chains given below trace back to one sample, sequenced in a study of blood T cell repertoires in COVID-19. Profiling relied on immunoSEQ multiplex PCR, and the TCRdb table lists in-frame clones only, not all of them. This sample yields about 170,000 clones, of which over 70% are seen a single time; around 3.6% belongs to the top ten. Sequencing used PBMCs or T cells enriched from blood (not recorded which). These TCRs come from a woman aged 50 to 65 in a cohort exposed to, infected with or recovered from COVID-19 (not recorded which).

DNA for the CDR3: TGCGCCAGCAGCCGCGGGACAGGGAGTTTGGAATACGAGCAGTACTTC. Encoded protein: CASSRGTGSLEYEQYF. The chain has TRBV5-1 and TRBJ2-7; 9 positions agree with TRBD1. CDR1 SGHRS and CDR2 YFSETQ come from the germline V gene. With V trimmed by 4 bases and J by 4 bases, 12 bases remained unmatched. The CDR3 has 16 residues.

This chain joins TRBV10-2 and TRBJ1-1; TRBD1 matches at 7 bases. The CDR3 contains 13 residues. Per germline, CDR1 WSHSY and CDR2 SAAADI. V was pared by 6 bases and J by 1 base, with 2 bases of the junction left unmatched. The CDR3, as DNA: TGCGCCAGCAGAAAGGGGGCGAACACTGAAGCTTTCTTT. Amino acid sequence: CASRKGANTEAFF.

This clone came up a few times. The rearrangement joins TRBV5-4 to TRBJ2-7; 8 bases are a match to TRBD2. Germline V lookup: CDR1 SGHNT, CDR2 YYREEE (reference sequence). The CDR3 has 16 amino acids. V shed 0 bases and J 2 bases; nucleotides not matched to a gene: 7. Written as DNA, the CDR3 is TGTGCCAGCAGCTTGGAGGGGACTAGGGGTACCTACGAGCAGTACTTC. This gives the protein CASSLEGTRGTYEQYF.